This TCR beta chain was identified during a study of blood T cell repertoires in COVID-19 (dated by TCRdb to about 2020). With regard to the full study: The collaborator samples originated in the United States, Italy and Spain and spanned the acute and convalescent phases of COVID-19. The prospective study material was composed of cDNA or gDNA derived from T cells, B-cell-depleted T cells, or PBMCs. The dataset comprised deeply sampled blood TCRbeta repertoires from subjects exposed to, actively infected with, or recovered from COVID-19. A freely available public database, intended as a resource for researchers studying the immune response to SARS-CoV-2, is where the repertoires were released. The samples were drawn from the first 160 participants of the ongoing ImmuneRACE study and from some 1,300 subjects provided by 6 global collaborators. A de-identified subject ID, COVID-19 status, age in years and sex were almost always included in the sample metadata. Where HLA class I and class II types were available, the types were taken from metadata supplied by the sample provider, not from assay-based typing. Summary of the overall study and its limitations: The amount of clinical and demographic metadata varied by source and participant and was provided uncurated.

Details on this clone: The antigen this receptor binds is unknown. No clone much larger than this one lies a single base away; base qualities are absent.

TCRbeta CDR3 regions were amplified from genomic DNA by means of the immunoSEQ Assay, a bias-controlled multiplex PCR. As for the authors' bioinformatics: Nucleated cell counts per sample were estimated from amplification of reference gene primers within the assay. Sequence reads were collapsed and filtered to measure the absolute abundance of every unique TCRbeta CDR3 rearrangement. For each sample, productive Simpson clonality was calculated as the square root of Simpson's diversity index across productive rearrangements. The table was pulled from immuneACCESS by TCRdb, which kept in-frame rearrangements only. Such tables lose some clones; where checked, under half of the loss comes from unresolved V genes, and the rest has no known cause. V and J calls and clone size follow that table, whereas D and trimming were derived from the DNA. This sample holds around 73,000 clones; around 77% were observed only once. Together, the top ten hold approximately 2.3% of the sample.

V trim: 3 bases; J trim: 5 bases; unmatched bases: 12. Counted from cysteine to phenylalanine, this CDR3 has 17 amino acids. Of the read, only the CDR3 DNA is kept; its 51 bases are in frame from base 1. Per the germline V gene, SGHTA is the CDR1 and FQGTGA is the CDR2. At one collaborating source in Seattle, patients were enrolled during active infection and were followed longitudinally through the course of disease. The collaborating institutions used their own protocols to collect whole blood in K2EDTA tubes. For TCRbeta analysis, collaborator samples were shipped as frozen whole blood, as isolated PBMCs, or as DNA extracted from either sample type.

The receptor was isolated from a man aged 70 or older with COVID-19, enrolled during active disease. Recombination joined TRBV7-3 with TRBJ2-1, with 8 middle bases fitting TRBD2. The sequenced sample was peripheral blood. Read as DNA, the sequence is TGTGCCAGCAGCTTTTTGGCCTCGGGAGGGCGGGACAATGAGCAGTTCTTC. Its protein product is CASSFLASGGRDNEQFF. Supplemented by the reference TRBV7-3 and TRBJ2-1 proteins around the CDR3, the complete variable domain is GAGVSQTPSNKVTEKGKYVELRCDPISGHTALYWYRQSLGQGPEFLIYFQGTGAADDSGLPNDRFFAVRPEGSVSTLKIQRTERGDSAVYLCASSFLASGGRDNEQFFGPGTRLTVL.